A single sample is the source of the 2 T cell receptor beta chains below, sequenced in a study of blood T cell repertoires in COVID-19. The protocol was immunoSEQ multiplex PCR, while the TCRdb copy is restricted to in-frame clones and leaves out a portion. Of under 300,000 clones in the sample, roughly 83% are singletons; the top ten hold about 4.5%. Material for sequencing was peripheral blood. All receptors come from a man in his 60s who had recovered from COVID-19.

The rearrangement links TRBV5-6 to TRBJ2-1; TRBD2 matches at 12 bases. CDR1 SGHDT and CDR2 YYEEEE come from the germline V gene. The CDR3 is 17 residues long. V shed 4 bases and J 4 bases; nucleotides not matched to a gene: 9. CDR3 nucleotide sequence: TGTGCCAGCAGCCGGAGACGGACTAGCGGGATGTACAATGAGCAGTTCTTC. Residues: CASSRRRTSGMYNEQFF.

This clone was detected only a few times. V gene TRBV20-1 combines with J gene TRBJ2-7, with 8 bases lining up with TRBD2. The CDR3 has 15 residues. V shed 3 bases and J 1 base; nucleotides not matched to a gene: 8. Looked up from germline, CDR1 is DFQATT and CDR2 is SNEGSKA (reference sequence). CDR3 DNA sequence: TGCAGTGCTAGTACGGGCGGGGGGATTTCCTACGAGCAGTACTTC. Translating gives CSASTGGGISYEQYF.